This T cell receptor beta chain originates from a study of cytomegalovirus exposure and HLA in healthy donors. The CDR3 extends over 13 amino acids. The V and J ends lost 3 bases and 3 bases respectively, with 9 bases between them. Germline values: CDR1 SNHLY, CDR2 FYNNEI. The PCR employed 60 Vbeta primers together with 13 Jbeta primers. The assay was immunoSEQ multiplex PCR, and TCRdb's table has in-frame clones only and misses some. In the table there are roughly 200,000 clones, just under 80% of which are singletons. Sequencing was carried out using PBMCs. The sequence came from a female donor in good health and CMV-seronegative. The chain combines TRBV2 with TRBJ2-7; D may be TRBD2 (6 bases). Written as DNA, the CDR3 is TGTGCCAGCAGTGATGGGACTCTCTACGAGCAGTACTTC. This translates into CASSDGTLYEQYF.